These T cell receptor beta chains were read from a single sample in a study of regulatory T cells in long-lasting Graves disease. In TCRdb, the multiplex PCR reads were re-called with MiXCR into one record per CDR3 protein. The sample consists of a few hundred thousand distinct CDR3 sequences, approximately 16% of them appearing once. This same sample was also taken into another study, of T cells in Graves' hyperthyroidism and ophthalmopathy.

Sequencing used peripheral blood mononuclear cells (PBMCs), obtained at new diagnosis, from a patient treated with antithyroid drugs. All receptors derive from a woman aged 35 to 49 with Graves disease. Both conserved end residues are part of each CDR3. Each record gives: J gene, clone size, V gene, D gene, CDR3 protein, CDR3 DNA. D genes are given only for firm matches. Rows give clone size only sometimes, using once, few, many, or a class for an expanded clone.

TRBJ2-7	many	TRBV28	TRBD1	CASSFGQGVYEQYF	TGTGCCAGCAGTTTTGGTCAGGGGGTTTACGAGCAGTACTTC
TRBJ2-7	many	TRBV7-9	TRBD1	CASSLVGTGSYEQYF	TGTGCCAGCAGTTTAGTAGGGACAGGGAGTTACGAGCAGTACTTC
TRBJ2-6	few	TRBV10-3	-	CAISEAEISGANVLTF	TGTGCCATCAGTGAGGCAGAGATCTCTGGGGCCAACGTCCTGACTTTC
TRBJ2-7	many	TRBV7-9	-	CASSSALRDYEQYF	TGTGCCAGCAGCTCGGCCCTCCGGGACTACGAGCAGTACTTC
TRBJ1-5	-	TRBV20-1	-	CSATAGNSNQPQHF	TGCAGTGCAACGGCCGGAAATAGCAATCAGCCCCAGCATTTT
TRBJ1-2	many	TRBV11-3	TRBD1	CASSLTLPTGDGGYTF	TGTGCCAGCAGCTTAACCTTACCGACAGGGGATGGTGGCTACACCTTC
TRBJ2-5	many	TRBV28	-	CASSFKYQETQYF	TGTGCCAGCAGTTTCAAGTACCAAGAGACCCAGTACTTC
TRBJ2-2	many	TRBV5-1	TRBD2	CASSFGTSGREPTNTGELFF	TGCGCCAGCAGCTTTGGGACTAGCGGGAGAGAACCTACGAACACCGGGGAGCTGTTTTTT
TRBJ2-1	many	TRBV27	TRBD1	CASSGTGKNNEQFF	TGTGCCAGCTCCGGGACAGGAAAAAACAATGAGCAGTTCTTC
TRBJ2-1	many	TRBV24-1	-	CATSDPGGSYNEQFF	TGTGCCACCAGTGATCCAGGGGGGTCCTACAATGAGCAGTTCTTC
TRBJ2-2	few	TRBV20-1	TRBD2	CSTSPTSAMNTGELFF	TGCAGTACCTCGCCGACTAGCGCAATGAACACCGGGGAGCTGTTTTTT
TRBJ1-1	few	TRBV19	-	CASSIGGRVNTEAFF	TGTGCCAGTAGTATAGGAGGCAGGGTGAACACTGAAGCTTTCTTT
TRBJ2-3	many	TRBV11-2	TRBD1	CASTSGGSTDTQYF	TGTGCCAGCACCTCAGGGGGTAGCACAGATACGCAGTATTTT
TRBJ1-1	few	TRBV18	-	CANFRTRDTEAFF	TGTGCCAACTTCCGAACGAGGGACACTGAAGCTTTCTTT
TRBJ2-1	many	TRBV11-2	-	CASSLERRTEQFF	TGTGCCAGCAGCTTAGAACGACGGACCGAGCAGTTCTTC
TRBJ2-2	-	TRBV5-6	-	CASSLKRPTGELFF	TGTGCCAGCAGCTTGAAGCGCCCGACCGGGGAGCTGTTTTTT
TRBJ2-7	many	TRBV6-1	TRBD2	CASISGGDTSYEQYF	TGTGCCAGCATCTCCGGGGGGGACACGTCCTACGAGCAGTACTTC
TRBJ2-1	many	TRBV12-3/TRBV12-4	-	CASSFAGHNEQFF	TGTGCCAGCAGTTTCGCAGGACACAATGAGCAGTTCTTC
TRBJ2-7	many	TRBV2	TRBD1	CASRRQGTYEQYF	TGTGCCAGCAGACGACAGGGGACCTACGAGCAGTACTTC
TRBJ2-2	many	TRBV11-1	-	CASRFIRGGELFF	TGTGCCAGCAGATTTATACGGGGCGGGGAGCTGTTTTTT
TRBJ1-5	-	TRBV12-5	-	CASGLGQQAQHF	TGTGCTAGTGGTTTGGGCCAACAGGCCCAGCATTTT
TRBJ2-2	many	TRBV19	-	CATLKGYTGELFF	TGTGCCACCCTAAAGGGCTACACCGGGGAGCTGTTTTTT
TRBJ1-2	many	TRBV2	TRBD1	CASSAPGQGFGYTF	TGTGCCAGCAGTGCCCCGGGACAGGGATTTGGCTACACCTTC
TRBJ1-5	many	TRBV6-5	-	CASSYSPQGSQPQHF	TGTGCCAGCAGTTACTCTCCCCAGGGAAGTCAGCCCCAGCATTTT
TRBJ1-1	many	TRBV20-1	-	CSARLQGNTEAFF	TGCAGTGCTAGGCTACAGGGGAACACTGAAGCTTTCTTT
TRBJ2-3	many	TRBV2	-	CASSEGGRGTDTQYF	TGTGCCAGCAGTGAAGGGGGGAGAGGCACAGATACGCAGTATTTT
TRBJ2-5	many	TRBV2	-	CASSGRPGFWETQYF	TGTGCCAGCAGTGGCCGGCCGGGTTTCTGGGAGACCCAGTACTTC
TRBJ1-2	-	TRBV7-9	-	CASSSDPDNYGYTF	TGTGCCAGCAGCTCCGACCCGGATAACTATGGCTACACCTTC
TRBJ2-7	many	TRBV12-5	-	CASGLVLRHFSYEQYF	TGTGCTAGTGGTTTGGTACTGAGACACTTCTCCTACGAGCAGTACTTC
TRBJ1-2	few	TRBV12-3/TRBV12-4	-	CASSLAGEGSYGYTF	TGTGCCAGCAGTTTAGCGGGAGAGGGGTCCTATGGCTACACCTTC
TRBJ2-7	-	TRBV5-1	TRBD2	CASSHTSDYEQYF	TGCGCCAGCAGCCACACTAGCGACTACGAGCAGTACTTC
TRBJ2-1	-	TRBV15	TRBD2	CATSRAPGLAGKFF	TGTGCCACCAGCAGAGCCCCCGGACTAGCGGGAAAGTTCTTC
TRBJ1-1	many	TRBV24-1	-	CATSDSQGDRTEAFF	TGTGCCACCAGTGATAGCCAGGGCGACAGGACTGAAGCTTTCTTT
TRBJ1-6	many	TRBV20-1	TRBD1	CSARGWTGRLDSPLHF	TGCAGTGCTAGAGGTTGGACAGGGCGATTAGATTCACCCCTCCACTTT
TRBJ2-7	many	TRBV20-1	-	CSANLGSYEQYF	TGCAGTGCAAACCTAGGATCCTACGAGCAGTACTTC
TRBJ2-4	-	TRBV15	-	CATTQGGGLRNIQYF	TGTGCCACCACCCAAGGAGGGGGGCTTAGAAACATTCAGTACTTC
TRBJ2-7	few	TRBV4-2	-	CASSPSGGLPPYF	TGTGCCAGCAGCCCCTCGGGTGGACTACCGCCGTACTTC
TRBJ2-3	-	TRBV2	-	CASSGGRAPVDTQYF	TGTGCCAGCAGTGGAGGTCGGGCCCCCGTAGATACGCAGTATTTT
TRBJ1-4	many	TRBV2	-	CASGGGNTWHEKLFF	TGTGCCAGCGGCGGGGGAAATACATGGCATGAAAAACTGTTTTTT
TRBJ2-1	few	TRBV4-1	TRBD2	CASSLQLAGEYNEQFF	TGCGCCAGCAGCCTGCAACTAGCGGGGGAATACAATGAGCAGTTCTTC
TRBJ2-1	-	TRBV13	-	CASSQRTKSSYNEQLF	TGTGCCAGCAGCCAACGGACCAAAAGCTCCTACAATGAGCAGCTCTTC
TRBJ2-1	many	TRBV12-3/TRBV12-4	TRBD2	CASSSLVAGDSYNEQFF	TGTGCCAGCAGTTCCCTGGTAGCGGGAGATTCCTACAATGAGCAGTTCTTC
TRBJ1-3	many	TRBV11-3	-	CASSTYRDSGNTIYF	TGTGCCAGCAGCACCTACAGGGACTCTGGAAACACCATATATTTT
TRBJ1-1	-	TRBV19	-	CASSPAFSNTEAFF	TGTGCCAGTAGTCCGGCCTTTTCCAACACTGAAGCTTTCTTT
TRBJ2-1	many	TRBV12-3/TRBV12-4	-	CASSLAASANEQFF	TGTGCCAGCAGTTTAGCAGCTAGCGCCAATGAGCAGTTCTTC
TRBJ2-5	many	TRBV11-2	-	CASSLDSQSAVQETQYF	TGTGCCAGCAGCCTCGACTCGCAGAGCGCGGTCCAAGAGACCCAGTACTTC
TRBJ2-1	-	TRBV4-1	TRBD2	CASSQDRGRENEQFF	TGCGCCAGCAGCCAAGATCGTGGGAGGGAGAATGAGCAGTTCTTC
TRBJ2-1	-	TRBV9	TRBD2	CASSPSGTSGFFEQFF	TGTGCCAGCAGCCCCTCGGGGACTAGCGGTTTTTTTGAGCAGTTCTTC
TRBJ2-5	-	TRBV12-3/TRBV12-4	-	CASSPGSSREETQYF	TGTGCCAGCAGCCCTGGGTCGTCGCGGGAAGAGACCCAGTACTTC
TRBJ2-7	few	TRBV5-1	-	CASSLAATYEQYF	TGCGCCAGCAGCTTGGCGGCTACCTACGAGCAGTACTTC
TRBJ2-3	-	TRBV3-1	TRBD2	CASSQGLSGRARTQYF	TGCGCCAGCAGCCAAGGCCTCAGCGGGAGGGCCCGGACGCAGTATTTT
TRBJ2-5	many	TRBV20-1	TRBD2	CSARDRLAAQETQYF	TGCAGTGCTAGAGACCGACTAGCGGCCCAAGAGACCCAGTACTTC
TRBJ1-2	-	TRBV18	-	CASSPLTAYGYTF	TGTGCCAGCTCACCATTAACCGCCTATGGCTACACCTTC
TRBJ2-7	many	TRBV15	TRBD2	CATSRELAGAYEQYF	TGTGCCACCAGCAGAGAACTAGCGGGGGCCTACGAGCAGTACTTC
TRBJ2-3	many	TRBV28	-	CASSPGTKSQYF	TGTGCCAGCAGTCCTGGGACCAAGTCGCAGTATTTT
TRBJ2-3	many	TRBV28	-	CGVGSTDTQYF	TGTGGGGTCGGGAGCACAGATACGCAGTATTTT
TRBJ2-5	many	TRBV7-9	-	CASSLGEGFQETQYF	TGTGCCAGCAGCTTAGGAGAGGGATTTCAAGAGACCCAGTACTTC
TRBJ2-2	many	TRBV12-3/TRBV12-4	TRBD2	CASTGLAGPGELFF	TGTGCCAGCACCGGACTAGCGGGGCCCGGGGAGCTGTTTTTT
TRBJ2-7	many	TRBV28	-	CATLRTYEQYF	TGTGCCACTCTACGGACCTACGAGCAGTACTTC
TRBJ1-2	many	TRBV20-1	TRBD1	CSLRQGALYGYTF	TGCAGTCTAAGACAGGGGGCCCTCTATGGCTACACCTTC